This T cell receptor beta chain was recovered during a study of metastatic and nonmetastatic thyroid tumors (dated by TCRdb to 2020 to 2022). Background on the whole study: For patients with malignant and with benign thyroid disease, the researchers compared repertoires between peripheral blood samples and tumor or nodule tissue samples.

The protocol used for the library was PCR. For sequencing, an Illumina HiSeq 4000 was employed. The TCR beta-chain CDR3 region of each patient was profiled by high-throughput sequencing. The original methods were these. CDR3 differences across clinicopathological groups were used to build a classifier for discriminating distant-metastatic papillary thyroid cancer patients. The Shannon index was used to assess repertoire diversity, and the Morisita-Horn index was used to assess tumor-blood repertoire similarity. The raw public data were reprocessed by TCRdb itself: fastp quality trimming at Q25, MiXCR clonotype calling, in-frame beta chains only. What appears here as the V and J calls and clone size reflects TCRdb's work, not the paper's. Counted in this sample were about 38,000 clones; approximately 26% of them appeared once. The ten largest account for around 10% of the sample. The germline V end is reduced by 5 bases and the J end by 4 bases; junction bases left unmatched: 4. The CDR3 has 15 amino acids, counting the end cysteine and phenylalanine. The CDR3 DNA has 45 bases and is translated from base 1. Taken from the germline V gene (reference sequence), the CDR1 and CDR2 loops are SEHNR and FQNEAQ.

No patient had received any treatment before thyroid surgery. Using T-cell receptor beta sequencing, the researchers looked back retrospectively at clinical samples from patients, gathered between the early 2010s and the late 2010s. This clone was detected many times. Its antigen specificity is not known. No per-base quality is available; no much larger clone lies one base away. Overall results and qualifications from the work: In both blood and tumor samples, TCR beta diversity was reported to be significantly higher in malignant tumors than in benign nodules.

This chain is built from TRBV7-9 and TRBJ2-5, and 13 bases in between align with TRBD2. The receptor's source is a female donor with papillary thyroid cancer or a benign thyroid nodule (not recorded which). Some clones in this sample may be carry-over from other donors' samples. Sequencing was performed on blood. In nucleotide form, the sequence is TGTGCCAGCAGCCGACTAGCGGGAGGAGGAGAGACCCAGTACTTC. This is translated as CASSRLAGGGETQYF.